This T cell receptor beta chain was sequenced during a study of blood T cell repertoires in COVID-19. Overall study: Some COVID-19 samples were acute and others convalescent; all came from the United States, Italy and Spain. The cDNA or gDNA used as material had been derived from T cells, B-cell-depleted T cells, or PBMCs.

Here immunoSEQ multiplex PCR was the method, and the copy in TCRdb shows in-frame clones only, minus some. The sample yields 250,000 to 300,000 clones, approximately 85% seen once. Participants spanned ages about 18 to 100 years and resided in roughly 22 US areas. Participant-reported clinical history was the basis for cohort assignment. This clonotype originated in a woman aged 45 to 65 who had recovered from COVID-19. Specimen: PBMCs or T cells enriched from blood (not recorded which).

The CDR3 spells CATSEVGYQPQHF. CDR3 DNA: TGTGCCACCAGTGAAGTCGGGTATCAGCCCCAGCATTTT. The chain employs TRBV24-1 and TRBJ1-5; D not certain. V lost 4 bases to trimming and J lost 5 bases, with 8 bases between them. The CDR3 extends over 13 amino acids. Germline CDR1 and CDR2: KGHDR and SFDVKD.